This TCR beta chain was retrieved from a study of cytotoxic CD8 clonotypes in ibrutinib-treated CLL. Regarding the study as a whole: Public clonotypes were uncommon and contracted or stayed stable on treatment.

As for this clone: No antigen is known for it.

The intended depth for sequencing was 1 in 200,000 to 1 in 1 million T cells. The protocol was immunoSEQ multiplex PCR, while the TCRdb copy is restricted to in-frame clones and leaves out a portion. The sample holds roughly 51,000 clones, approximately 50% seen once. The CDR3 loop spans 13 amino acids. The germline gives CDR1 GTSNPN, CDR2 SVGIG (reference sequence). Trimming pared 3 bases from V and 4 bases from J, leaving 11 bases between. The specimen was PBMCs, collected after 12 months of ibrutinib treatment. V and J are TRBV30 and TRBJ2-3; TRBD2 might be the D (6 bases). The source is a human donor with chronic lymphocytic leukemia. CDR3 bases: TGTGCCTGGAGCCTTTCGGGAGCAGATACGCAGTATTTT. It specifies CAWSLSGADTQYF. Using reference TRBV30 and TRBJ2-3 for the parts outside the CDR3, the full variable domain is SQTIHQWPATLVQPVGSPLSLECTVEGTSNPNLYWYRQAAGRGLQLLFYSVGIGQISSEVPQNLSASRPQDRQFILSSKKLLLSDSGFYLCAWSLSGADTQYFGPGTRLTVL.